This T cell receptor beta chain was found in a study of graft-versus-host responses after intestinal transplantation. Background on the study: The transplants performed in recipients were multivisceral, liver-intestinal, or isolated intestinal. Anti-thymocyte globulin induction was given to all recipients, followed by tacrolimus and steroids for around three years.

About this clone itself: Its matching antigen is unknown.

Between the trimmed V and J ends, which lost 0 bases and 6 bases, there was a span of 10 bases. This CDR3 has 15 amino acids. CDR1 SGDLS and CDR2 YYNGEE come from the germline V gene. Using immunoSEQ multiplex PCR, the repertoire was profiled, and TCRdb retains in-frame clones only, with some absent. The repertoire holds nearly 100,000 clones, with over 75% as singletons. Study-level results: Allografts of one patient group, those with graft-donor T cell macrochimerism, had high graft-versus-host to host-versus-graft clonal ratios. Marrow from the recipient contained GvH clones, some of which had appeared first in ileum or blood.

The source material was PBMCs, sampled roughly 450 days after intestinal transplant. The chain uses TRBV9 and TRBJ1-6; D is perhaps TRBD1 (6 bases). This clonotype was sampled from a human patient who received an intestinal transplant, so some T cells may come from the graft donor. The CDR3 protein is CASSVVGGRNSPLHF. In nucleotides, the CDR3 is TGTGCCAGCAGCGTAGTGGGGGGGCGTAATTCACCCCTCCACTTT.